This T cell receptor beta chain comes out of a study of blood T cell repertoires in COVID-19. About the study: From the United States, Italy and Spain came samples of acute and convalescent COVID-19. PBMCs, B-cell-depleted T cells, or T cells were the source of the cDNA or gDNA that made up the material.

This clone was observed a few times. Some clones are missing from TCRdb's copy, which holds only in-frame ones; the method was immunoSEQ multiplex PCR. The sample includes about 300,000 clones, approximately 88% of them seen just once. V shed 3 bases, J shed 3 bases, and the junction held 2 bases outside the gene matches. The CDR3 length is 14 residues. CDR1 is LGHNA and CDR2 is YNFKEQ in the germline V gene. This TCR came from a man between 18 and 35 years old who had recovered from COVID-19. The chain links TRBV4-2 to TRBJ1-2; 9 bases map to TRBD1. Sequenced: peripheral blood. Written as DNA, the CDR3 is TGTGCCAGCAGCCAGAGACAGGGGGACTATGGCTACACCTTC. Translating gives CASSQRQGDYGYTF.